The rows below give T cell receptor beta chains drawn from one sample of a study of shared clonotypes between healthy human individuals. Some clones are missing from TCRdb's copy, which holds only in-frame ones; the method was immunoSEQ multiplex PCR. The table lists more than 2 million clones, roughly 94% of them singletons, with more than 0.1% in the top ten. The specimen was naive CD4+ T cells sorted from blood. The receptors shown here come from a man aged 18 to 30 in good health. The CDR3 runs from the conserved cysteine through the conserved F or W.

>TRBV18|TRBJ1-5
CASSPEQGNQPQHF
>TRBV28|TRBJ1-2
CASSLKGSNYGYTF
>TRBV7-6|TRBJ2-2
CASSSGRELFF
>TRBV5-5|TRBJ1-5
CASSLTTEDQPQHF
>TRBV2|TRBJ1-4
CASMGQGLTNEKLFF
>TRBV6-1|TRBJ1-1
CASSSGPAGAFF
>TRBV7-2|TRBJ1-2
CASSLAGGGPGYTF
>TRBV5-1|TRBJ1-1
CASSLAVGGGPNTEAFF
>TRBV7-6|TRBJ2-1
CASSQGLAGVDEQFF
>TRBV6-4|TRBJ1-4
CASSRRINEKLFF
>TRBV27|TRBJ1-2
CASSFTRQGARNGYTF
>TRBV30|TRBJ2-5
CAWNHNPDETQYF
>TRBV4-1|TRBJ1-6
CASLPTRGAGNSPLHF
>TRBV7-2|TRBJ2-2
CASSLFRGGLPGELFF
>TRBV5-5|TRBJ2-7
CASIAGTYEQYF
>TRBV7-9|TRBJ1-5
CASSRDSNQPQHF
>TRBV30|TRBJ2-1
CAWSVDRFSQFF
>TRBV5-1|TRBJ2-5
CASSLEGEKETQYF
>TRBV28|TRBJ1-3
CASSPWTGLSGNTIYF
>TRBV4-1|TRBJ1-5
CASSRQGAGQPQHF